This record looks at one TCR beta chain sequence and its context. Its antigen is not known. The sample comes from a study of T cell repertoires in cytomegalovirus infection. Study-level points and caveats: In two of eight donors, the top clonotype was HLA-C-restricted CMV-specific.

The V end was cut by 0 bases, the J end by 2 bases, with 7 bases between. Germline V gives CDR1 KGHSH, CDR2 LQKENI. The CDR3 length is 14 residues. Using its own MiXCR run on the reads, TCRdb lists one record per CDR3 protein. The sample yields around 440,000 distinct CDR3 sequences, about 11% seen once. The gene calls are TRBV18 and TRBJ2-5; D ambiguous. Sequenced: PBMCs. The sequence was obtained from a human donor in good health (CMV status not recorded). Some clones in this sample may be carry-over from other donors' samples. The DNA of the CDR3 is TGTGCCAGCTCACCACCCCAGTCTCAAGAGACCCAGTACTTC. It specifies CASSPPQSQETQYF.